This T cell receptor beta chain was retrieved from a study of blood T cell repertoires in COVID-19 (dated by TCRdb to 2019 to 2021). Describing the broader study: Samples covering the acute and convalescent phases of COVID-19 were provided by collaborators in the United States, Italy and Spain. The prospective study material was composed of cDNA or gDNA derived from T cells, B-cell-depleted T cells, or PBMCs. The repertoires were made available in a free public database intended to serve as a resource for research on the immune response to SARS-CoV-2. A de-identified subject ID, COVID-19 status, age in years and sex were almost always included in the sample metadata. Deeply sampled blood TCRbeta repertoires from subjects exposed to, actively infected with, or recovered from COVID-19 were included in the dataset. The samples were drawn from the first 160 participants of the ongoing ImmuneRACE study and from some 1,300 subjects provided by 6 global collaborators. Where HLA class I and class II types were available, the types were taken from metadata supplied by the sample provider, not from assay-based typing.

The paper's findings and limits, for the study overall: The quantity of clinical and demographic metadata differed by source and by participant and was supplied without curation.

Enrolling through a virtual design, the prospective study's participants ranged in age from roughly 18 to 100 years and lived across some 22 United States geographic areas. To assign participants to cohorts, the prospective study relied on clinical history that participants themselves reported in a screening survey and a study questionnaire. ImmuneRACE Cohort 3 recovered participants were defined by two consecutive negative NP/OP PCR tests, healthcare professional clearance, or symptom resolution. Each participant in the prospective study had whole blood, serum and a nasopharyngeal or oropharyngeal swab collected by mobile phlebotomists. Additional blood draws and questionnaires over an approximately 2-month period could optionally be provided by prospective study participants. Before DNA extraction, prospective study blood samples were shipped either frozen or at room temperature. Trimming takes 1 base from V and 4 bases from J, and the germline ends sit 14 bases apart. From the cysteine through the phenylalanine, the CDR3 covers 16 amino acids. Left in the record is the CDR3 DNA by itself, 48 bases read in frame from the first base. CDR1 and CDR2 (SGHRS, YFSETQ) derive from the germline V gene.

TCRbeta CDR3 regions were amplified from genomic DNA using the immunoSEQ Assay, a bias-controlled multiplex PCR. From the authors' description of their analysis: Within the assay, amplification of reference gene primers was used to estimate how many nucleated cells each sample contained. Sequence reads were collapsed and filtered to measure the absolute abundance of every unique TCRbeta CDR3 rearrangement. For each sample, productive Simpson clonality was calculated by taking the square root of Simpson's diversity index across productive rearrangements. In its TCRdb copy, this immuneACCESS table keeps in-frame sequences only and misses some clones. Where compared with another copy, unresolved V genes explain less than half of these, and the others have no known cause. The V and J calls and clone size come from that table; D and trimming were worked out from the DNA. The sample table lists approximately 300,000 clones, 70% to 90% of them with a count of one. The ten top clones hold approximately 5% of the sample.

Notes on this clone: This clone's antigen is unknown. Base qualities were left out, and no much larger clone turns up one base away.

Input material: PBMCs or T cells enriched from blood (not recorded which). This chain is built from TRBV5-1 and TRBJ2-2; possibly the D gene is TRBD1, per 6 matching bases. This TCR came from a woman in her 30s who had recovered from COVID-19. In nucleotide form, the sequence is TGCGCCAGCAGCTTGAGGGACACCCTATCCACCGGGGAGCTGTTTTTT. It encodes CASSLRDTLSTGELFF. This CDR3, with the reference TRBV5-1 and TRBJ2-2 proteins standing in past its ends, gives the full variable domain KAGVTQTPRYLIKTRGQQVTLSCSPISGHRSVSWYQQTPGQGLQFLFEYFSETQRNKGNFPGRFSGRQFSNSRSEMNVSTLELGDSALYLCASSLRDTLSTGELFFGEGSRLTVL.